This T cell receptor beta chain was identified in a study of cytomegalovirus exposure and HLA in healthy donors. The study ran its PCR with 60 Vbeta and 13 Jbeta primers. Assay used: immunoSEQ multiplex PCR; TCRdb lists only in-frame clones, some missing. In the table there are 150,000 to 200,000 clones, around 80% of which are singletons. CDR1 and CDR2 from the germline V gene are SGHDT and YYEEEE. The CDR3 sequence is 16 residues long. J lost 4 bases, V lost 6 bases, and 13 bases had no gene match. This clonotype originated in a man younger than 30 in good health and CMV-seronegative. The V and J genes are TRBV5-6 and TRBJ2-7, with 10 positions matching TRBD1. The sequenced sample consisted of PBMCs. The CDR3 sequence is CASTPIWTGGGYEQYF. CDR3 sequence (DNA): TGTGCCAGCACCCCGATCTGGACAGGGGGGGGATACGAGCAGTACTTC.